This T cell receptor beta chain was obtained from a study of T cells in tumors after PD-1 blockade (dated by TCRdb to the late 2010s). The study in broad terms: Patients with prior checkpoint blockade, systemic immunosuppressant use, or recent radiotherapy or other anti-cancer therapy within 4 weeks were excluded. Treatment consisted of either cemiplimab 350 mg every 2 weeks or pembrolizumab 200 mg every 3 weeks. Ongoing daily vismodegib 150 mg was also given to a subset of patients during anti-PD-1 treatment. An average of around 120,000 TCR templates (range 24,679-257,772) and around 38,000 unique clonotypes was obtained for peripheral blood samples. Paired single-cell RNA and TCR sequencing was done in the study on site-matched tumors from patients with BCC or SCC, both before and after anti-PD-1 therapy. To compare blood and tumor clonotypes, bulk TCR sequencing was performed on some 10 peripheral blood samples from roughly 5 patients. Clinical response was assessed using RECIST version 1.1. What the study reported, not specific to this receptor: Approximately 41% of the TCR clonotypes from tumors also showed up in blood, and some novel exhausted tumor clones were present in pre-treatment blood, which suggests peripheral recruitment. The source of novel T cell clones was not identified and could include lymphoid organs or rare unexpanded clones within the tumor or its periphery.

Only one count was recorded for this clone. It has no known antigen specificity. No base-level quality is on record; no much larger clone is a single base apart. For bulk TCRbeta sequencing, genomic DNA was extracted from tumor biopsies or peripheral blood, and input amounts ranged from 616 ng to 6,004 ng. All patients had histologically proven advanced or metastatic basal or squamous cell carcinoma and were poor candidates for surgical resection. Of the 11 patients in the basal cell carcinoma cohort, several underwent bulk tumor TCR sequencing. The immunoSEQ platform was used for deep TCRbeta sequencing. From the authors' description of their analysis: Only productive rearrangements were exported from the immunoSEQ Analyzer for downstream analysis. T cell phenotypes were assigned to bulk TCRbeta clonotypes by matching the clonotypes to single-cell RNA+TCR-seq clones that had the same TCRbeta sequence. Clone enrichment in tumor was calculated as tumor frequency divided by PBMC frequency from bulk TCR sequencing. TCRs were sorted with GLIPH into specificity groups, meaning clusters of distinct TCRs that share CDR3 motifs and likely recognize common antigens. TCRdb retrieved this table from immuneACCESS and kept in-frame rearrangements only. Not all clones are present; in checked studies, unresolved V genes account for under half, and no reason is known for the remainder. V and J calls and clone size are given by that table; D and trimming were obtained from the DNA. The sample includes just under 20,000 clones, with roughly 80% observed a single time. About a quarter of the sample belongs to the ten largest clones.

This clonotype was obtained from a human donor with advanced basal cell or squamous cell carcinoma (not recorded which). The sample was PBMCs, taken after anti-PD-1 therapy.

The CDR3 protein: CASSLFGDNTEAFF. The nucleotide sequence reads as follows: TGCGCCAGCAGCTTGTTCGGGGATAACACTGAAGCTTTCTTT. The rearrangement combines TRBV5-1 with TRBJ1-1, with the D gene too uncertain to name. The germline V gene supplies CDR1 SGHRS and CDR2 YFSETQ. The CDR3 numbers 14 residues from cysteine through phenylalanine. The only DNA kept is the CDR3, 42 bases in frame from the first base. The V and J ends are trimmed by 1 base and 2 bases, leaving 9 bases between them.